This T cell receptor (beta chain) was sequenced in a study of blood T cells in healthy people across ages. The CDR3 loop spans 13 amino acids. Germline assignment: CDR1 SNHLY and CDR2 FYNNEI. V was trimmed by 4 bases and J by 6 bases, leaving 10 bases between them. Primers used in a second PCR of roughly 7 to 12 cycles were a sample-barcoded 5' primer and a J-beta primer mix. TCRdb re-analysed the 5' RACE reads in MiXCR, keeping a single row per CDR3 protein. The table shows hundreds of thousands of distinct CDR3 sequences, with roughly 50% occurring only once. This clonotype was sampled from a young man in good health. Sequencing used blood. V usage is TRBV2 and J usage is TRBJ2-1; D might be TRBD1 or TRBD2, each matching 5 bases. CDR3 sequence (DNA): TGTGCCAGCAGTGGGGGGACGCGCAATGAGCAGTTCTTC. Translating it yields CASSGGTRNEQFF.